This TCR beta chain was captured by sequencing in a study of blood T cell repertoires in COVID-19. Turning to the study itself: The United States, Italy and Spain were the sources of the acute and convalescent COVID-19 samples.

The study drew participants aged about 18 to 90 years from under 30 US areas. Participant-reported clinical history was the basis for cohort assignment. Among Cohort 3 donors, those recovered had two negative PCRs, clearance, or symptom resolution. This CDR3 has 15 residues. V was cut by 1 base and J by 4 bases, with 13 bases left in between. Looked up from germline, CDR1 is SEHNR and CDR2 is FQNEAQ (reference sequence). Libraries were prepared by immunoSEQ multiplex PCR; TCRdb keeps only in-frame clonotypes and omits some of them. The sample lists 240,000 or so clones, more than 75% seen once, with around 2.1% in the top ten.

The material sequenced was PBMCs or T cells enriched from blood (not recorded which). This chain links TRBV7-9 with TRBJ1-2, with D unclear. The TCR sequence derives from a woman in her 50s who had recovered from COVID-19. CDR3 sequence (DNA): TGTGCCAGCAGCTTAGTATTGGAGGCGGCCTATGGCTACACCTTC. It yields the protein CASSLVLEAAYGYTF. Drawing the rest from reference TRBV7-9 and TRBJ1-2, the complete variable domain is DTGVSQNPRHKITKRGQNVTFRCDPISEHNRLYWYRQTLGQGPEFLTYFQNEAQLEKSRLLSDRFSAERPKGSFSTLEIQRTEQGDSAMYLCASSLVLEAAYGYTFGSGTRLTVV.